This T cell receptor (beta chain) was found in a study of OX40 agonist ivuxolimab in advanced cancers. Study-level information: Dosing consisted of intravenous ivuxolimab at 0.01 to 10 mg/kg every 2 weeks.

The CDR3 consists of 10 residues. The germline V gene has CDR1 MNHNS and CDR2 SASEGT. The V gene lost 10 bases and the J gene lost 4 bases, with 7 bases spanning the gap. This table comes from immunoSEQ multiplex PCR, and its TCRdb copy is limited to in-frame clones, with some not included. The sample comprises around 83,000 clones, about 90% of which are singletons, and around 1.5% rests with the top ten. The chain couples TRBV6-1 to TRBJ2-5; no clear D. The sequence was obtained from an adult with an advanced solid tumor such as melanoma, head and neck, liver or kidney cancer. The input for sequencing was CD4+ or CD8+ T cells sorted from blood, taken in a trial of the OX40 agonist ivuxolimab. CDR3 residues: CATKRETQYF. The CDR3 DNA is TGTGCCACGAAGCGAGAGACCCAGTACTTC.